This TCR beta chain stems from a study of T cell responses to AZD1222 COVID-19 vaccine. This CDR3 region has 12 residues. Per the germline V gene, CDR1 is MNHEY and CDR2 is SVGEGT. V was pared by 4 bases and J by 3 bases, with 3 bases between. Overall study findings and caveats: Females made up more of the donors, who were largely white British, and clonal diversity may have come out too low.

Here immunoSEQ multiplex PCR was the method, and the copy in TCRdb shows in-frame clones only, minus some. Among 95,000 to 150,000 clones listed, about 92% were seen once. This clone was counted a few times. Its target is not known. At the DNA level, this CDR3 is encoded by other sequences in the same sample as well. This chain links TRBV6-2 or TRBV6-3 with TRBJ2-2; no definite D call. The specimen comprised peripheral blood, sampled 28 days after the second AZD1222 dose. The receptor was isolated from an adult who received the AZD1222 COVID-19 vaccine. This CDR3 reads CASSSYTGELFF. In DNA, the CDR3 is TGTGCCAGCAGTTCCTACACCGGGGAGCTGTTTTTT.